This T cell receptor beta chain was profiled in a study of T cell responses to AZD1222 COVID-19 vaccine. Notes on this clone: The antigen is not known.

The repertoire was sequenced with immunoSEQ multiplex PCR; TCRdb's copy has only in-frame clones and lacks some. The data hold 95,000 to 100,000 clones, with roughly 87% observed a single time. Study observations and caveats: Baseline seropositives among AZD1222 recipients totaled only five to seven. The sample set comprised mostly white British donors with more females, and clonal diversity was possibly underestimated. Repertoires were obtained only post-peak T cell response. The span of vaccine-associated CD4 TCRs extended across spike, with dominance at 160-218 and 743-854.

The germline V gene has CDR1 MNHEY and CDR2 SVGAGI. Trimming took 5 bases from V and 3 from J, leaving 8 bases between them. The CDR3 has 13 residues. The TCR originated in an adult in good health. This chain joins TRBV6-5 and TRBJ2-1; D possibly uses TRBD1 or TRBD2 (5 bases each). The sequenced sample was peripheral blood, obtained on day 0 of AZD1222 vaccination. CDR3 in amino acids: CASSNGGYNEQFF. CDR3 in DNA: TGTGCCAGCAGTAATGGGGGCTACAATGAGCAGTTCTTC.